These 17 T cell receptor beta chains were sequenced from one sample in a study of blood T cell repertoires in COVID-19. Sequenced by immunoSEQ multiplex PCR; TCRdb stores in-frame clones only, minus some. The sample lists under 35,000 clones, more than 75% occurring once. Sequenced sample: peripheral blood. These receptors were collected from a human donor in a cohort sampled during active COVID-19.

CDR3 loop: CASSQDGGLSPANVLTF. CDR3 bases: TGTGCCAGCAGCCAAGATGGGGGACTATCTCCGGCCAACGTCCTGACTTTC. J is TRBJ2-6 and V is TRBV3-1 (or the pseudogene TRBV3-2); TRBD2 agrees at 7 bases. The trim removed 0 bases at V and 6 bases at J, leaving 8 bases unmatched. This CDR3 has 17 residues. CDR1 and CDR2 (germline): LGHDT, YNNKEL (reference sequence).

DNA for the CDR3: TGTGCCAGCAGCCAAGAAAGTAGCGGGAGGACTCATGAGCAGTTCTTC. Translated, it gives CASSQESSGRTHEQFF. V and J are TRBV3-1 (or the pseudogene TRBV3-2) and TRBJ2-1, with 10 bases aligning to TRBD2. The germline V gene has CDR1 LGHDT and CDR2 YNNKEL (reference sequence). J gave up 8 bases and V 0 bases, and 7 bases lay outside the gene matches. The CDR3 runs 16 residues.

The gene calls are TRBV6-5 and TRBJ2-5, with D possibly TRBD1 on 6 matching bases. Germline V gene lookup returns CDR1 MNHEY and CDR2 SVGAGI. This CDR3 is built from 15 residues. V lost 6 bases and J lost 0, with 14 bases in between. The chain's CDR3 is CASRGTGMNQETQYF. The CDR3 DNA follows: TGTGCCAGCAGGGGAACAGGGATGAACCAAGAGACCCAGTACTTC.

The chain joins TRBV4-1 to TRBJ1-4; D possibly corresponds to TRBD1 (6 bases). This CDR3 contains 15 residues. The V gene's germline CDR1 is MGHRA and CDR2 YSYEKL. The V gene lost 6 bases and the J gene lost 5 bases, with 16 bases spanning the gap. The CDR3 region is CASSQTGTSNEKLFF. For the CDR3, the DNA is TGCGCCAGCAGTCAGACAGGTACTTCCAATGAAAAACTGTTTTTT.

V usage is TRBV9 and J usage is TRBJ1-2, with TRBD1 identical over 8 bases. This CDR3 has 14 amino acids. J lost 4 bases, V lost 4 bases, and 6 bases had no gene match. Germline lookup yields CDR1 SGDLS and CDR2 YYNGEE. The CDR3 spells CASSNTDRAYGYTF. The CDR3 bases are TGTGCCAGCAGCAACACGGACAGGGCCTATGGCTACACCTTC.

The rearrangement uses TRBV6-2 or TRBV6-3 and TRBJ2-7, with D unclear. This CDR3 region has 12 residues. Germline values: CDR1 MNHEY, CDR2 SVGEGT. Trimming took 6 bases from V and 6 from J, leaving 12 bases between them. CDR3 DNA sequence: TGTGCCAGCAGCCGCCGCCCCAGCGAGCAGTACTTC. As protein: CASSRRPSEQYF.

For the CDR3, the DNA is TGTGCCAGCAGTTCAACTAGCGGGGGGGCAGATACGCAGTATTTT. Translating gives CASSSTSGGADTQYF. This chain uses TRBV6-4 with TRBJ2-3, with 13 bases lining up with TRBD2. CDR1 is MRHNA, CDR2 SNTAGT, per germline. The CDR3 is 15 amino acids. V lost 5 bases and J lost 4; bases outside the gene matches: 3.

This chain connects TRBV19 to TRBJ2-7; TRBD1 agrees at 7 bases. The CDR3 covers 13 residues. Trimming at V came to 6 bases and at J to 6 bases, leaving 8 bases not matched to a gene. Germline loops: CDR1 LNHDA, CDR2 SQIVND (reference sequence). The CDR3 loop is CASSPQGYGEQYF. The CDR3 nucleotides are TGTGCCAGTAGCCCACAGGGGTATGGCGAGCAGTACTTC. Filled out from reference TRBV19 and TRBJ2-7, the complete variable domain reads DGGITQSPKYLFRKEGQNVTLSCEQNLNHDAMYWYRQDPGQGLRLIYYSQIVNDFQKGDIAEGYSVSREKKESFPLTVTSAQKNPTAFYLCASSPQGYGEQYFGPGTRLTVT.

The chain couples TRBV3-1 (or the pseudogene TRBV3-2) to TRBJ1-5; TRBD1 is a possible D gene (6 bases). The CDR3 is made up of 15 amino acids. Germline CDR1 and CDR2: LGHDT and YNNKEL (reference sequence). V was cut by 0 bases and J by 7 bases, with 13 bases left in between. CDR3 DNA sequence: TGTGCCAGCAGCCAAGATGGTGGGGGCAGGCAGCCCCAGCATTTT. As protein: CASSQDGGGRQPQHF.

The V gene is TRBV4-3, the J gene TRBJ2-2; TRBD2 might be the D (7 bases). V dropped 3 bases and J dropped 4 bases, with 18 bases sitting between them. CDR1 LGHNA and CDR2 YSLEER come from the germline V gene. The CDR3 totals 17 residues. In nucleotides, the CDR3 is TGCGCCAGCAGCCAGCGCCCGGGGGGCGGGGGCACCGGGGAGCTGTTTTTT. Its translation is CASSQRPGGGGTGELFF.

This sequence joins TRBV7-2 and TRBJ2-7; unclear D gene. Deletions cut 3 bases from V and 3 bases from J, with 18 bases between. The CDR3 is 16 amino acids. Germline assignment: CDR1 SGHTA and CDR2 FQGNSA. CDR3 nucleotides: TGTGCCAGCAGCTTCCCCACCGAGGTCGTACGCTACGAGCAGTACTTC. Protein product: CASSFPTEVVRYEQYF.

The V call is TRBV4-2, the J call TRBJ2-3; D may be TRBD2 (5 bases). Germline V lookup: CDR1 LGHNA, CDR2 YNFKEQ. The germline V and J ends were trimmed by 1 base and 4 bases, with 12 bases remaining between them. The CDR3 runs 15 residues. The CDR3 loop is CASSQAGVVADTQYF. The CDR3, as DNA: TGTGCCAGCAGCCAAGCCGGGGTGGTTGCAGATACGCAGTATTTT.

The rearrangement joins TRBV5-1 to TRBJ1-6, with 8 bases lining up with TRBD1. The trim removed 5 bases at V and 7 bases at J, leaving 8 bases unmatched. The V gene's germline CDR1 is SGHRS and CDR2 YFSETQ. This CDR3 is 15 amino acids long. The CDR3 DNA is TGCGCCAGCAGGTCGGGACAGGTGCCAAATTCACCCCTCCACTTT. It is translated as CASRSGQVPNSPLHF. The variable domain in full, completed from reference TRBV5-1 and TRBJ1-6, reads KAGVTQTPRYLIKTRGQQVTLSCSPISGHRSVSWYQQTPGQGLQFLFEYFSETQRNKGNFPGRFSGRQFSNSRSEMNVSTLELGDSALYLCASRSGQVPNSPLHFGNGTRLTVT.

A note on this clone: The identical CDR3 is also encoded by other nucleotide sequences in the sample. CDR3 nucleotide sequence: TGTGCCAGCAGCGGGCCTAGCGGGGGGGCCTACAATGAGCAGTTCTTC. Translated: CASSGPSGGAYNEQFF. This rearrangement joins TRBV9 to TRBJ2-1, with 12 bases matching TRBD2. J gave up 2 bases and V 3 bases, and 3 bases lay outside the gene matches. Germline values: CDR1 SGDLS, CDR2 YYNGEE. The CDR3 runs 16 residues.

The chain links TRBV30 to TRBJ1-3; the D gene is possibly TRBD1 (5 bases). Per germline, CDR1 GTSNPN and CDR2 SVGIG (reference sequence). The CDR3 runs to 15 residues. The V and J ends lost 0 bases and 4 bases respectively, with 13 bases between them. CDR3 bases: TGTGCCTGGAGTGTACGGCGAAGGGGAGGAAACACCATATATTTT. Protein sequence: CAWSVRRRGGNTIYF.

The rearrangement uses TRBV18 and TRBJ2-1; TRBD2 agrees at 11 bases. Germline V CDR1 and CDR2: KGHSH, LQKENI. The CDR3 runs 16 residues. Trimming removed 1 base from V and 7 bases from J; junction bases left unmatched: 6. Written as DNA, the CDR3 is TGTGCCAGCTCACCACGTGGAGTAGCGGGGGGGAATGAGCAGTTCTTC. Protein product: CASSPRGVAGGNEQFF.

The rearrangement links TRBV23-1 to TRBJ1-2; D perhaps matches TRBD1 (5 bases). TRBV23-1 is noted as an ORF with a role that remains uncertain. The CDR3 runs 20 residues. The germline V and J ends were trimmed by 2 bases and 0 bases, with 25 bases remaining between them. CDR3 residues: CASSQGLVQRQNKTNYGYTF. For the CDR3, the DNA is TGCGCCAGCAGTCAAGGTTTAGTTCAGCGACAGAATAAAACTAACTATGGCTACACCTTC.